This T cell receptor (beta chain) derives from a study of cytomegalovirus exposure and HLA in healthy donors. The PCR made use of 60 Vbeta and 13 Jbeta primers. TCRdb's table, derived via immunoSEQ multiplex PCR, lists solely in-frame clones and lacks some. Of fewer than 250,000 clones listed, 76% are singletons. Notes on this clone: Its antigen is as yet unknown.

Germline loops: CDR1 GTSNPN, CDR2 SVGIG (reference sequence). This CDR3 is built from 17 residues. V lost 1 base, J lost 12 bases, and 18 bases stayed unmatched. Points from the study as a whole: The study dropped some indistinguishable V segments, TRBV6-2 and TRBV6-3 among them. A list of roughly 180 TCR beta chains associated with cytomegalovirus was given. HLA allele associations emerged for roughly 16,000 TCR beta sequences in a later analysis, at 0.05 false discovery rate. In an earlier analysis, in around 590 donors, most V segments appeared productive either ~87% or ~30% of the time.

The TCR was taken from a man aged 18 to 30 in good health and CMV-seronegative. The genes are TRBV30 and TRBJ2-1, with 10 bases that match TRBD2. The source material was PBMCs. CDR3 in amino acids: CAWSAKHKREGHKAQFF. For the CDR3, the DNA is TGTGCCTGGAGTGCAAAACATAAGCGGGAGGGCCATAAAGCGCAGTTCTTC.